The text below deals with one T cell receptor (beta chain). This specimen belongs to a study of control samples from healthy donors and cancer patients. Trimming took off 6 bases at V and 3 bases at J, with 13 bases between the two ends. The germline V gene has CDR1 KGHDR and CDR2 SFDVKD. The CDR3 is 14 amino acids. Sequencing was performed with immunoSEQ multiplex PCR; in TCRdb, only in-frame clones are kept and a portion is missing. This table holds 100,000 or so clones, around 89% found once. The rearrangement links TRBV24-1 to TRBJ1-2; D may be TRBD1 (6 bases). This sequence was found in a man aged 30 to 45 in good health. Sequenced material: blood. The CDR3 region is CATSSERGDYGYTF. The DNA for the CDR3 is TGTGCCACCAGTTCGGAAAGGGGGGACTATGGCTACACCTTC.